These T cell receptor beta chains were read from a single sample in a study of T-cell memory formation after mild COVID-19. TCRdb reprocessed the 5' RACE reads via MiXCR and lists one record per CDR3 protein. The sample shows roughly 250,000 distinct CDR3 sequences, about 15% of them seen only once. Material: PBMCs or a T cell subset sorted from them (not recorded which). The origin of the receptors is a man between 18 and 29 years old who had mild COVID-19 (a few samples of this study predate the infection). Cell type and time point are not known. Both conserved end residues are part of each CDR3. The D gene is left open where the match is weak. Expanded clones are given a class, and other clones once, few, many or no size at all.

>TRBD1|TRBJ2-5|many|TRBV7-2
TGTGCCAGCAGCTTAGGGGACAGGGGGCGAGGAGAGACCCAGTACTTC
CASSLGDRGRGETQYF
>NA|TRBJ2-1|NA|TRBV3-1
TGTGCCAGCGGACGGCCTTACAATGAGCAGTTCTTC
CASGRPYNEQFF
>TRBD1|TRBJ2-1|few|TRBV10-3
TGTGCCATCAGTGTTTCCGGGACAGGGGTCAATGAGCAGTTCTTC
CAISVSGTGVNEQFF
>NA|TRBJ1-1|NA|TRBV28
TGTGCCAGCAGTCCCCCCCACAACAGGGTAGGGCAAGCTTTCTTT
CASSPPHNRVGQAFF
>TRBD2|TRBJ2-1|few|TRBV7-3
TGTGCCAGCAGCCCAACTAGCGGGGGGGCCCTCGGCAATGAGCAGTTCTTC
CASSPTSGGALGNEQFF
>NA|TRBJ1-2|NA|TRBV28
TGTGCCAGCAATGAGGGTGGTAACTATGGCTACACCTTC
CASNEGGNYGYTF
>TRBD1|TRBJ2-5|NA|TRBV3-1
TGTGCCAGCAGCCGTCTCGGGACAGGGATGGGGACCCAGTACTTC
CASSRLGTGMGTQYF
>TRBD1|TRBJ1-1|NA|TRBV24-1
TGTGCCACCAGTGACCAGGACAGGGAAGCTTTCTTT
CATSDQDREAFF
>NA|TRBJ1-4|few|TRBV7-2
TGTGCCAGCAGCTTTGGGCAGAATGAAAAACTGTTTTTT
CASSFGQNEKLFF
>TRBD1|TRBJ2-2|few|TRBV5-1
TGCGCCAGCAGCTTTACACCGGGACAGGGGGAGCTGTTTTTT
CASSFTPGQGELFF
>TRBD2|TRBJ2-1|few|TRBV5-1
TGCGCCAGCAGCTTGACTAGCGGGGAGAGGCGGCAGTTCTTC
CASSLTSGERRQFF
>NA|TRBJ1-1|few|TRBV5-1
TGCGCCAGCAGGCCGAACAGGGTAGGCCCCAAGACGAACACTGAAGCTTTCTTT
CASRPNRVGPKTNTEAFF
>TRBD1|TRBJ1-5|many|TRBV5-1
TGCGCCAGCAGCTTCGGGGACAGGGCAAATCAGCCCCAGCATTTT
CASSFGDRANQPQHF
>NA|TRBJ2-6|few|TRBV3-1
TGTGCCAGCACGAGATACGGGGCCAACGTCCTGACTTTC
CASTRYGANVLTF
>TRBD2|TRBJ2-7|few|TRBV20-1
TGCAGTGCTAGAGATCCTAGCGGGGGAACCTACGAGCAGTACTTC
CSARDPSGGTYEQYF
>TRBD1|TRBJ2-7|NA|TRBV20-1
TGCAGTGCTCCCTTACCGGGACAGGGTACCTACGAGCAGTACTTC
CSAPLPGQGTYEQYF
>NA|TRBJ1-4|NA|TRBV7-9
TGTGCCAGCAGCAAGAACAGGGAGCTAGGTGAAAAACTGTTTTTT
CASSKNRELGEKLFF
>NA|TRBJ1-2|NA|TRBV4-3
TGCGCCAGCAGCCAAGACCGAGGGAGGGACGTCTATGGCTACACCTTC
CASSQDRGRDVYGYTF
>NA|TRBJ2-6|NA|TRBV9
TGTGCCAGCAGCGAAAGGGTGACCGGGGCCAACGTCCTGACTTTC
CASSERVTGANVLTF
>NA|TRBJ2-7|NA|TRBV7-2
TGTTCCAGCAGCTTTAACAGGGAGGCCTACGAGCAGTACTTC
CSSSFNREAYEQYF
>NA|TRBJ2-1|few|TRBV27
TGTGCCAGCAGTTTAACGCCCCTAGGAAATGAGCAGTTCTTC
CASSLTPLGNEQFF
>NA|TRBJ2-3|many|TRBV7-2
TGTGCCAGCAGCAAAACCACAGGGACAGATACGCAGTATTTT
CASSKTTGTDTQYF
>NA|TRBJ2-3|NA|TRBV6-2/TRBV6-3
TGTGCCAGCAGTTACGCTCAAAGCACAGATACGCAGTATTTT
CASSYAQSTDTQYF
>TRBD2|TRBJ2-3|NA|TRBV20-1
TGCAGTGCCCTACCGGGACTAGCGGGGGGCACCACAGATACGCAGTATTTT
CSALPGLAGGTTDTQYF
>NA|TRBJ2-2|NA|TRBV20-1
TGCAGTGCGGCCCGGGACTTATACGCCGGGGAGCTGTTTTTT
CSAARDLYAGELFF
>NA|TRBJ2-3|NA|TRBV2
TGTGCCAGCAAATCTGACCCCTCAGATTTT
CASKSDPSDF
>NA|TRBJ2-5|NA|TRBV5-1
TGCGCCAGCAGCTCCCAGTTCGAGACCCAGTACTTC
CASSSQFETQYF
>NA|TRBJ2-2|NA|TRBV7-3
TGTGCCAGCAGCTCAAAAAACACCGGGGAGCTGTTTTTT
CASSSKNTGELFF
>NA|TRBJ1-2|NA|TRBV6-6
TGTGCCAGCAGTTACTCGCCAGTGCGCTATGGCTACACCTTC
CASSYSPVRYGYTF
>NA|TRBJ2-1|many|TRBV27
TGTGCCAGCAGTGCCGAGACTAATGAGCAGTTCTTC
CASSAETNEQFF
>NA|TRBJ2-7|few|TRBV30
TGTGCCTGGAGTGTACATAGGTACACCTCCTACGAGCAGTACTTC
CAWSVHRYTSYEQYF
>TRBD1|TRBJ1-2|few|TRBV7-2
TGTGCCAGCAGCTGGGACAGAAACTATGGCTACACCTTC
CASSWDRNYGYTF
>TRBD1|TRBJ2-7|NA|TRBV5-6
TGTGCCAGCAGTTCTCTCAGACAGGGTACCAACGAGCAGTACTTC
CASSSLRQGTNEQYF
>NA|TRBJ2-2|many|TRBV7-9
TGTGCCAGCAGTTATAACACCGGGGAGCTGTTTTTT
CASSYNTGELFF
>NA|TRBJ2-2|few|TRBV28
TGTGCCAGCACATTACCGAACACCGGGGAGCTGTTTTTT
CASTLPNTGELFF
>NA|TRBJ1-5|NA|TRBV20-1
TGCAGTGCTAGCGGGGCCCAGGGTCAGCCCCAGCATTTT
CSASGAQGQPQHF
>NA|TRBJ2-3|NA|TRBV12-3/TRBV12-4
TGTGCCAGCAGTTTGTTCCAGGCGAGGGATACGCAGTATTTT
CASSLFQARDTQYF
>NA|TRBJ2-2|NA|TRBV29-1
TGCAGCGTTGAACACAGGGCACAAACCGGGGAGCTGTTTTTT
CSVEHRAQTGELFF
>NA|TRBJ2-5|many|TRBV5-1
TGCGCCAGCAGCCCCCCAGGAGGCGAGACCCAGTACTTC
CASSPPGGETQYF
>NA|TRBJ1-1|few|TRBV18
TGTGCCAGCTCACCACAGGGAGGGTGGGGCACTGAAGCTTTCTTT
CASSPQGGWGTEAFF
>TRBD1|TRBJ1-1|NA|TRBV7-9
TGTGCCAGCAGCTTTTTGACAGGGGGTTCTACTGAAGCTTTCTTT
CASSFLTGGSTEAFF